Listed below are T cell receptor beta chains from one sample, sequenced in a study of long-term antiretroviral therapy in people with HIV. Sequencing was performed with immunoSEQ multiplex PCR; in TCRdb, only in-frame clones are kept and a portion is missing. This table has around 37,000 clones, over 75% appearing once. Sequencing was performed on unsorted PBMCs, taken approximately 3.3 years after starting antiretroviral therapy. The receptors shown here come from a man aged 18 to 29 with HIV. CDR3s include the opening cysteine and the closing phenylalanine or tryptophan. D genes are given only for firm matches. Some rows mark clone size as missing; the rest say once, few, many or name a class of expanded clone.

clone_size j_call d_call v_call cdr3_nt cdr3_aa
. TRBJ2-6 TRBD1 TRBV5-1 TGCGCCAGCAGCTCCCGGGACAGGAGGTTTGAGGCGGGGGCCAACGTCCTGACTTTC CASSSRDRRFEAGANVLTF
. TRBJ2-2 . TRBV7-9 TGTGCCAGCAGTTACAGTACCGGGGAGCTGTTTTTT CASSYSTGELFF
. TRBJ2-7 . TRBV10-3 TGTGCCATCAGTAGACACTCACTAGGCGAGCAGTACTTC CAISRHSLGEQYF
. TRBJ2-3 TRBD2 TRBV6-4 TGTGCCAGCAGTGAAGTGGCGGGGGGGCTCCCAGATACGCAGTATTTT CASSEVAGGLPDTQYF
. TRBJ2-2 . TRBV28 TGTGCCAGCAGTCTCGACACCGGGGAGCTGTTTTTT CASSLDTGELFF
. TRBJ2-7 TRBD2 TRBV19 TGTGCCAGTAGTGCGGGGCAGGGAGGGTCCTACGAGCAGTACTTC CASSAGQGGSYEQYF
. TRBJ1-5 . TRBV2 TGTGCCAGCAGTGATGGAGACAATCAGCCCCAGCATTTT CASSDGDNQPQHF
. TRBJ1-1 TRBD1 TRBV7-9 TGTGCCAGCAGCTCCCCGGGACAGGGAATACCTGAAGCTTTCTTT CASSSPGQGIPEAFF
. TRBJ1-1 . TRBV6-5 TGTGCCAGCAGTAATATACAGGGATCCGGAAAAACAGCTTTCTTT CASSNIQGSGKTAFF
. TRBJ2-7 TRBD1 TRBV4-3 TGCGCCAGCAGCCAAGATCAACAGGGGGCCTACGAGCAGTACTTC CASSQDQQGAYEQYF
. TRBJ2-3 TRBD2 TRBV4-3 TGCGCCAGCAGCCTAGGGACTAGCGGGAGGCCCACAGATACGCAGTATTTT CASSLGTSGRPTDTQYF
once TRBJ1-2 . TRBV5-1 TGCGCCAGCAGCTTGGCGCAGGGCGACTATGGCTACACCTTC CASSLAQGDYGYTF
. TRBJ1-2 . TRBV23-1 TGCGCCAGCACTTCCAGGGGCGAGGGGGCTAACTATGGCTACACCTTC CASTSRGEGANYGYTF
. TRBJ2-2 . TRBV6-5 TGTGCCAGCTCCTTCACCCCCACCGGGGAGCTGTTTTTT CASSFTPTGELFF
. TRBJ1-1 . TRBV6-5 TGTGCCAGCAGTACGCGGGGACCCAGTGAAGCTTTCTTT CASSTRGPSEAFF
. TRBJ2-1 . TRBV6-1 TGTGCCAGCTCCGACCCGGGGTCCTACAATGAGCAGTTCTTC CASSDPGSYNEQFF
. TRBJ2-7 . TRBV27 TGTGCCAGCAGTTTAAGGGGACGGGCCTACGAGCAGTACTTC CASSLRGRAYEQYF
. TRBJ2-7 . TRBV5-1 TGCGCCAGCAGCTTGGGCACGCTCTCCTACGAGCAGTACTTC CASSLGTLSYEQYF
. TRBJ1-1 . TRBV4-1 TGCGCCAGCAGCCGAGACACTGAAGCTTTCTTT CASSRDTEAFF
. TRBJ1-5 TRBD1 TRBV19 TGTGCCAGTCGGGACAGGGGCAGCGCCCAGCCCCAGCATTTT CASRDRGSAQPQHF
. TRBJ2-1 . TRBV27 TGTGCCAGCAGTTGGGGGAAGCGGGACAATGAGCAGTTCTTC CASSWGKRDNEQFF
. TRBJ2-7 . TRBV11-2 TGTGCCAGCAGTCGGGACGGGTTATCCTCCTACGAGCAGTACTTC CASSRDGLSSYEQYF
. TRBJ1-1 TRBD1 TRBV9 TGTGCCAGCAGCGTAGAACAGGGGGCTTACACTGAAGCTTTCTTT CASSVEQGAYTEAFF
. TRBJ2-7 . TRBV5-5 TGTGCCAGCAGCTTGGAGGGGGAAGGGAGCGAGCAGTACTTC CASSLEGEGSEQYF
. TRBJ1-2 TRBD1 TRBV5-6 TGTGCCAGCAGCTTCCGGGACAGGGGGTCCTATGGCTACACCTTC CASSFRDRGSYGYTF
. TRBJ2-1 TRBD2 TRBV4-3 TGCGCCAGCAGCCAAGATGGCCCGGAGGCACGGGAGGGCCTTGGCGATGAGCAGTTCTTC CASSQDGPEAREGLGDEQFF
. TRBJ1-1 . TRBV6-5 TGTGCCAGCAGTTACCTAGACAGAAACACTGAAGCTTTCTTT CASSYLDRNTEAFF
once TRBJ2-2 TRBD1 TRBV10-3 TGTGCCATCAGTGTCAGTCTACAGGGGTCCGGGGAGCTGTTTTTT CAISVSLQGSGELFF
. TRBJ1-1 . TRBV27 TGTGCCAGCAGTTTATCGGCCGGGATTGGTACTGAAGCTTTCTTT CASSLSAGIGTEAFF
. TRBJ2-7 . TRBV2 TGTGCCAGCGGTTACTACTCCTACGAGCAGTACTTC CASGYYSYEQYF